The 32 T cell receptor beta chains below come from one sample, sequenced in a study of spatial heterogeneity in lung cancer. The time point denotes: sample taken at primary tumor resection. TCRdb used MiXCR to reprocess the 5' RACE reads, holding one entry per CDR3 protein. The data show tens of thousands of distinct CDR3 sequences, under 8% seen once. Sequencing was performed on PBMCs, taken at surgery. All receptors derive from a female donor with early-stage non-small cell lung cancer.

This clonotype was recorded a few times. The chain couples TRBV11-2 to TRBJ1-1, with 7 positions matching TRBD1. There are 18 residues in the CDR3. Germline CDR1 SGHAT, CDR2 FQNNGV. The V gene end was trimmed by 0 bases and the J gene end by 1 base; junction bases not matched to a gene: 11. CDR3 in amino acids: CASSLDPPTGSENTEAFF. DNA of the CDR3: TGTGCCAGCAGCTTAGACCCCCCGACAGGGTCAGAGAACACTGAAGCTTTCTTT.

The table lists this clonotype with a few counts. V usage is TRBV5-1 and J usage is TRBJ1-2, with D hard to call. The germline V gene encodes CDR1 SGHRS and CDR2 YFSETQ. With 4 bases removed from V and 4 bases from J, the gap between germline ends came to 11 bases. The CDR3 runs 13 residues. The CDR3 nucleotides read TGCGCCAGCAGCCTAGATCAGACCTATGGCTACACCTTC. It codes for CASSLDQTYGYTF. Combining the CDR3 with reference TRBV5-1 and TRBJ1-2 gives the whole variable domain KAGVTQTPRYLIKTRGQQVTLSCSPISGHRSVSWYQQTPGQGLQFLFEYFSETQRNKGNFPGRFSGRQFSNSRSEMNVSTLELGDSALYLCASSLDQTYGYTFGSGTRLTVV.

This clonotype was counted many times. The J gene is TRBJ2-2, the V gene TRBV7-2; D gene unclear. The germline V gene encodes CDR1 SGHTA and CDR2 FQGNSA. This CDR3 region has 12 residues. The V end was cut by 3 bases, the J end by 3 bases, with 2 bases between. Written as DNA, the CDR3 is TGTGCCAGCAGCTTGGACACCGGGGAGCTGTTTTTT. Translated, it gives CASSLDTGELFF. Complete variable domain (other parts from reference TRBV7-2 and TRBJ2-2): GAGVSQSPSNKVTEKGKDVELRCDPISGHTALYWYRQSLGQGLEFLIYFQGNSAPDKSGLPSDRFSAERTGGSVSTLTIQRTQQEDSAVYLCASSLDTGELFFGEGSRLTVL.

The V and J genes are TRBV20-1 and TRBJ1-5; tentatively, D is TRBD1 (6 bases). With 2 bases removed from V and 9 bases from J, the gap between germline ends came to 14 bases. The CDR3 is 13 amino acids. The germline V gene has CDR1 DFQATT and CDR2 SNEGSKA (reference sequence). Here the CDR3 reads CSARTGEQGPQHF. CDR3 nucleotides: TGCAGTGCTAGAACTGGAGAACAGGGGCCCCAGCATTTT.

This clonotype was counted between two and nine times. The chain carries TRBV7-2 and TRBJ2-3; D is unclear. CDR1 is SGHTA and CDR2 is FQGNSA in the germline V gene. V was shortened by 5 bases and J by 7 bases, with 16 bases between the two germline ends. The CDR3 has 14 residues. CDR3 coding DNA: TGTGCCAGCAGCCGACTGGACCCGTCGAATACGCAGTATTTT. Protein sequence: CASSRLDPSNTQYF.

CDR3: CAWSVPAGGPIYEQYF. DNA of the CDR3: TGTGCCTGGAGTGTACCAGCGGGAGGTCCCATCTACGAGCAGTACTTC. V is TRBV30 and J is TRBJ2-7, with TRBD2 matching over 9 bases. Germline V gene data show CDR1 as GTSNPN and CDR2 as SVGIG (reference sequence). The CDR3 is 16 amino acids. V lost 0 bases and J lost 3; bases outside the gene matches: 9.

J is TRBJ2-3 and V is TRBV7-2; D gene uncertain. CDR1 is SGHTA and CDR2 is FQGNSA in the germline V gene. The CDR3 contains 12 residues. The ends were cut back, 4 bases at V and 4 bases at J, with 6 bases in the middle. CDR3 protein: CASSSAADTQYF. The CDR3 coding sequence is TGTGCCAGCAGCTCCGCGGCAGATACGCAGTATTTT.

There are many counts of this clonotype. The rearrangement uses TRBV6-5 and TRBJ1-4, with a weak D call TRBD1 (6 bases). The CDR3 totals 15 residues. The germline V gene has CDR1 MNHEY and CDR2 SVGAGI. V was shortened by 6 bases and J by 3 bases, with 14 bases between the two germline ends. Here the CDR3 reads CASRPQWTANEKLFF. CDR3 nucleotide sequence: TGTGCCAGCAGACCTCAATGGACAGCTAATGAAAAACTGTTTTTT.

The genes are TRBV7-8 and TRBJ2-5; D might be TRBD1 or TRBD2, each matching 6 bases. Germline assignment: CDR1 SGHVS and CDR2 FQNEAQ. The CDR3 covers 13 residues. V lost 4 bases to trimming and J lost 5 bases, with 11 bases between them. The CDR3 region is CASSYGGPETQYF. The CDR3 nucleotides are TGTGCCAGCAGCTATGGGGGGCCTGAGACCCAGTACTTC.

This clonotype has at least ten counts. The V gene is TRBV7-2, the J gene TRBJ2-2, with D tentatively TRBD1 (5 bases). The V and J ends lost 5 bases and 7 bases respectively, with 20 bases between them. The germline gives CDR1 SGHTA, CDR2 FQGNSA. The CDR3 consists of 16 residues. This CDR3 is CASSPDWGRDDGELFF. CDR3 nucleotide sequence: TGTGCCAGCAGCCCCGATTGGGGCAGGGATGACGGGGAGCTGTTTTTT.

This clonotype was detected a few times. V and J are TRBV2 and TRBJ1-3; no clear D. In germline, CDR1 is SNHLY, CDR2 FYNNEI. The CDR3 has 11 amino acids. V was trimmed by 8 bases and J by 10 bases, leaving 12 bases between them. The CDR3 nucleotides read TGTGCCAGCGGACCTCATAAGACCATATATTTT. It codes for CASGPHKTIYF.

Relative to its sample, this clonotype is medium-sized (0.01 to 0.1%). The CDR3: CASSQAYSRSSYNEQFF. The DNA for the CDR3 is TGTGCCAGCAGCCAAGCGTACAGCAGGAGCTCCTACAATGAGCAGTTCTTC. The V and J genes are TRBV14 and TRBJ2-1; D is unresolved. V shed 1 base and J shed 0 bases, with 13 bases lying between them. The CDR3 is 17 residues long. Per germline, CDR1 SGHDN and CDR2 FVKESK.

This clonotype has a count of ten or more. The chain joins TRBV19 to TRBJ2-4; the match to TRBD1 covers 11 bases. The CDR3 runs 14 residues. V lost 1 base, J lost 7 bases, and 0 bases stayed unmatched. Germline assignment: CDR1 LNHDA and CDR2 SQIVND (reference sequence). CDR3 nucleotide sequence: TGTGCCAGTAGTATAGGGACAGGGGGCAACATTCAGTACTTC. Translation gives CASSIGTGGNIQYF.

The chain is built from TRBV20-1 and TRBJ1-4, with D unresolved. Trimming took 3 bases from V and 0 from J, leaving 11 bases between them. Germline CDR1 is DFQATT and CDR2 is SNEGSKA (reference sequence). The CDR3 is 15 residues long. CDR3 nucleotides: TGCAGTGCTAGTCCGATACAATCAACTAATGAAAAACTGTTTTTT. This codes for CSASPIQSTNEKLFF.

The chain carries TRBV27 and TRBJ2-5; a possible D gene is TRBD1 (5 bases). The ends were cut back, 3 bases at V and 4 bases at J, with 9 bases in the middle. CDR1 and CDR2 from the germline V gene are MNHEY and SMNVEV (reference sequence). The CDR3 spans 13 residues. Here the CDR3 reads CASSFRVSETQYF. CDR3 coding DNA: TGTGCCAGCAGTTTCAGGGTGTCAGAGACCCAGTACTTC.

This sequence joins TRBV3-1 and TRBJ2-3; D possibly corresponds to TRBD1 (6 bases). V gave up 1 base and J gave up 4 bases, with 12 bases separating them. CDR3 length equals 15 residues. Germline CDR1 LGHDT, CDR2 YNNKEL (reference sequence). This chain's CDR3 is CASSQAGRGPDTQYF. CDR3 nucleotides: TGTGCCAGCAGCCAAGCGGGCAGGGGCCCAGATACGCAGTATTTT.

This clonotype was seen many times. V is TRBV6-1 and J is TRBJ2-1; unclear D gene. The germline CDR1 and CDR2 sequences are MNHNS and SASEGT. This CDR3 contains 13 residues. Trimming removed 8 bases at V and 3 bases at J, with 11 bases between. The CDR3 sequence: CASLPGSYNEQFF. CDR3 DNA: TGTGCCAGCCTGCCCGGAAGCTACAATGAGCAGTTCTTC.

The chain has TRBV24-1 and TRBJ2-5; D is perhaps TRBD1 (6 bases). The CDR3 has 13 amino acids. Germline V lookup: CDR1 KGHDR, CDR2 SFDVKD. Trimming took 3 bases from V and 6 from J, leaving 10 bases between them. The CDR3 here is CATSDLQGKTQYF. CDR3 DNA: TGTGCCACCAGTGATCTACAGGGCAAGACCCAGTACTTC.

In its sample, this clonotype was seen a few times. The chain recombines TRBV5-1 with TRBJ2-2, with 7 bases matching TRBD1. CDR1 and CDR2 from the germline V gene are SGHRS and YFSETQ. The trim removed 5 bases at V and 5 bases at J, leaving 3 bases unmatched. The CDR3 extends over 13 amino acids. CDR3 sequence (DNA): TGCGCCAGCAGTCCGACAGGGACCGGGGAGCTGTTTTTT. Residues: CASSPTGTGELFF. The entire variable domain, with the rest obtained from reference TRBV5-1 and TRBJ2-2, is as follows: KAGVTQTPRYLIKTRGQQVTLSCSPISGHRSVSWYQQTPGQGLQFLFEYFSETQRNKGNFPGRFSGRQFSNSRSEMNVSTLELGDSALYLCASSPTGTGELFFGEGSRLTVL.

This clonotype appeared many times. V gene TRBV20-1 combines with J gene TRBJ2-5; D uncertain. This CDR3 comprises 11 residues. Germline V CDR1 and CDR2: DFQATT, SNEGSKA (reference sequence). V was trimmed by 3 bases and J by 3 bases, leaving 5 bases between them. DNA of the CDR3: TGCAGTGCTAGTCTAAAAGAGACCCAGTACTTC. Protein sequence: CSASLKETQYF.

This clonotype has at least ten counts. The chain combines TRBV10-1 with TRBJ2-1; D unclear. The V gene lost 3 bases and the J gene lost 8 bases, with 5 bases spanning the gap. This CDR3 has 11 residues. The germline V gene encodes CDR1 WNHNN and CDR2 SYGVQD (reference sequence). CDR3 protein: CASSEMDEQFF. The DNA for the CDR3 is TGCGCCAGCAGTGAAATGGATGAGCAGTTCTTC.

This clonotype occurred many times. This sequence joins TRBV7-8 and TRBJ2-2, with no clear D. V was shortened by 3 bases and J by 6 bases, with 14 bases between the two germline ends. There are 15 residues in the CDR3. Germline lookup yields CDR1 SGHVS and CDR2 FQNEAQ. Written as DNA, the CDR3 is TGTGCCAGCAGCTTCCGACGCACGGGCTCCGGGGAGCTGTTTTTT. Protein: CASSFRRTGSGELFF.

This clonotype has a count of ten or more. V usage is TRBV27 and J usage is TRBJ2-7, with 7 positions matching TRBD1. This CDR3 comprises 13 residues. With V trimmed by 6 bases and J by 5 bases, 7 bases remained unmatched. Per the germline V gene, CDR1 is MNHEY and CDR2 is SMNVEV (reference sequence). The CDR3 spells CASSHRGQDEQYF. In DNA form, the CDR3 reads TGTGCCAGCAGCCATAGGGGGCAGGACGAGCAGTACTTC.

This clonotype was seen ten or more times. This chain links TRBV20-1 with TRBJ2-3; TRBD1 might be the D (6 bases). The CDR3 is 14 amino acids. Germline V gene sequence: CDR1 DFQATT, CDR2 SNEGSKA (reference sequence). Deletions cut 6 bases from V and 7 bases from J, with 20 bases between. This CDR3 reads CSARDTRFGNTQYF. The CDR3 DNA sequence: TGCAGTGCCCGGGACACCCGGTTTGGTAATACGCAGTATTTT.

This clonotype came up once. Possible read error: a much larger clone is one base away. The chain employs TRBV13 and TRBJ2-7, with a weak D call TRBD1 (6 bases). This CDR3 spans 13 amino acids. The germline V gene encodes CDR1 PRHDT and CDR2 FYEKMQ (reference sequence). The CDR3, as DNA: TGTGCCACTCGACTGGCTGGGGGCTACGAGCAGAACTTC. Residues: CATRLAGGYEQNF. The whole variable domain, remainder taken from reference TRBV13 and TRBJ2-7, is AAGVIQSPRHLIKEKRETATLKCYPIPRHDTVYWYQQGPGQDPQFLISFYEKMQSDKGSIPDRFSAQQFSDYHSELNMSSLELGDSALYFCATRLAGGYEQNFGPGTRLTVT.

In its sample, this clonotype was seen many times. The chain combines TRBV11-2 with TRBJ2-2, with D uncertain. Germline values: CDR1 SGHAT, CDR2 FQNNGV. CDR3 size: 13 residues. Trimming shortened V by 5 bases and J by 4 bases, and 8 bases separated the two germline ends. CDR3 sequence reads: CASSPGLTGELFF. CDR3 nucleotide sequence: TGTGCCAGCAGCCCCGGTCTCACCGGGGAGCTGTTTTTT. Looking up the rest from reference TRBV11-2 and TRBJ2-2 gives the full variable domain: EAGVAQSPRYKIIEKRQSVAFWCNPISGHATLYWYQQILGQGPKLLIQFQNNGVVDDSQLPKDRFSAERLKGVDSTLKIQPAKLEDSAVYLCASSPGLTGELFFGEGSRLTVL.

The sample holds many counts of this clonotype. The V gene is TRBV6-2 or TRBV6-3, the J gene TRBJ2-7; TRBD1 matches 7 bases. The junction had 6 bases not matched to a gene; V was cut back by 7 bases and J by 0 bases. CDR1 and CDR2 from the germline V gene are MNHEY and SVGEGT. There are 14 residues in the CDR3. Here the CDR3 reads CASNLRDSSYEQYF. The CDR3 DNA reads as TGTGCCAGCAACCTCCGGGACAGCTCCTACGAGCAGTACTTC.

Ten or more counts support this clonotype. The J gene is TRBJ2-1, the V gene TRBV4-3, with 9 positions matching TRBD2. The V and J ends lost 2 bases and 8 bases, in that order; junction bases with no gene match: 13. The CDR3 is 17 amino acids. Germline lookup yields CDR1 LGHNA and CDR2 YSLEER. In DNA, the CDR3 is TGCGCCAGCAGCCAACAACCCCCGGGACTAGCATTTTATGAGCAGTTCTTC. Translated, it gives CASSQQPPGLAFYEQFF.

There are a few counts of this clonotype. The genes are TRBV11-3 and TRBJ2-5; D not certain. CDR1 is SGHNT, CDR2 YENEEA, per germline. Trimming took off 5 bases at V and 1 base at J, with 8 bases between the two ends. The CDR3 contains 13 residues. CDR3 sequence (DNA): TGTGCCAGCAGCCGTACCCTCCAAGAGACCCAGTACTTC. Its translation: CASSRTLQETQYF.

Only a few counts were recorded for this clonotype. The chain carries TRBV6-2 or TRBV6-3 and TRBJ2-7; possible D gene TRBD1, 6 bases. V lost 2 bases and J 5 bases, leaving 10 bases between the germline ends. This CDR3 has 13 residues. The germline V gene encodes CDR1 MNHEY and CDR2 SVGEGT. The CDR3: CASSYSRGDEQYF. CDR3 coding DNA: TGTGCCAGCAGTTACAGCAGGGGTGACGAGCAGTACTTC.

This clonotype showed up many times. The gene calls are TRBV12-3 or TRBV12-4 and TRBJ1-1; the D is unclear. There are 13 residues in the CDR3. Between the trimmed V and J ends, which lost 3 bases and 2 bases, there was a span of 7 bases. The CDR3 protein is CASSFRGNTEAFF. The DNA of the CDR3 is TGTGCCAGCAGTTTTCGGGGAAACACTGAAGCTTTCTTT.

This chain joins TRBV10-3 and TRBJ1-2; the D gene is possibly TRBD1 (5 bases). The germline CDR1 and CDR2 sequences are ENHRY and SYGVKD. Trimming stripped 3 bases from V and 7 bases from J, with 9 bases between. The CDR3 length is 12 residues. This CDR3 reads CAISDSGPGYTF. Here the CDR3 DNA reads TGTGCCATCAGTGACTCAGGGCCTGGCTACACCTTC.